This section outlines one T cell receptor (beta chain) sequence together with its context. TCRdb re-called the 5' RACE reads with MiXCR, one entry per CDR3 protein. The sample records approximately 30,000 distinct CDR3 sequences, 8.5% to 12% being singletons. As to time point: blood at routine non-recurrence follow-up after resection. These data originate in a study of spatial heterogeneity in lung cancer. Turning to the study itself: Patients with untreated early-stage non-small cell lung cancer, numbering 72, were the donors.

The CDR3 is 15 residues long. CDR1 and CDR2 from the germline V gene are LNHDA and SQIVND (reference sequence). V was clipped by 5 bases and J by 2 bases; unmatched bases: 4. The V call is TRBV19, the J call TRBJ2-3; the match to TRBD2 covers 10 bases. This TCR derives from a female donor with early-stage non-small cell lung cancer. The input for sequencing was PBMCs, taken at follow-up. This CDR3 reads CASSYLAGDTDTQYF. In DNA, the CDR3 is TGTGCCAGTAGTTACCTAGCGGGAGACACAGATACGCAGTATTTT.